Listed here are 28 T cell receptor beta chains from one sample, sequenced in a study of a mutant IDH1 vaccine in newly diagnosed glioma. Described time point: baseline, week 1 (first vaccination visit). Treatment meaning: pre-vaccination baseline after standard-of-care therapy. Clones were sequenced by immunoSEQ multiplex PCR, and TCRdb holds only the in-frame ones, with some missing. Among 50,000 to 65,000 clones listed, 60% to 85% were seen once. Sequenced here: PBMCs, sampled from a glioma patient treated with radiotherapy, temozolomide or both. These receptors came from a woman between 40 and 55 years old with glioma.

The chain carries TRBV5-5 and TRBJ1-3, with no clear D. CDR1 is SGHKS and CDR2 is YYEKEE in the germline V gene (reference sequence). The ends were cut back, 2 bases at V and 0 bases at J, with 9 bases in the middle. The CDR3 sequence is 15 residues long. CDR3 sequence reads: CASSFSVSSGNTIYF. The CDR3 DNA sequence: TGTGCCAGCAGCTTTTCGGTGAGCTCTGGAAACACCATATATTTT.

The V and J genes are TRBV18 and TRBJ1-5; 7 bases fit TRBD1. The germline V gene encodes CDR1 KGHSH and CDR2 LQKENI. V dropped 5 bases and J dropped 6; count of bases not matched to a gene: 7. The CDR3 is 14 amino acids. CDR3 nucleotides: TGTGCCAGCTCAGTCGACAGGGAGGCTCAGCCCCAGCATTTT. It encodes CASSVDREAQPQHF.

The chain uses TRBV19 and TRBJ1-1, with D possibly being TRBD1 (6 bases). The CDR3 is 15 amino acids. V was cut by 4 bases and J by 3 bases, with 15 bases left in between. Per germline, CDR1 LNHDA and CDR2 SQIVND (reference sequence). Written as DNA, the CDR3 is TGTGCCAGTAGTACCCAGGGGAGGCGGTACACTGAAGCTTTCTTT. Protein: CASSTQGRRYTEAFF. The full variable domain, completed using reference TRBV19 and TRBJ1-1, is DGGITQSPKYLFRKEGQNVTLSCEQNLNHDAMYWYRQDPGQGLRLIYYSQIVNDFQKGDIAEGYSVSREKKESFPLTVTSAQKNPTAFYLCASSTQGRRYTEAFFGQGTRLTVV.

The V call is TRBV29-1, the J call TRBJ2-3, with 8 bases lining up with TRBD2. Looked up from germline, CDR1 is SQVTM and CDR2 is ANQGSEA. Trimming took 3 bases from V and 2 from J; bases not matched to a gene: 4. The CDR3 covers 14 residues. The CDR3 loop reads CSVDGSGATDTQYF. The CDR3 DNA reads TGCAGCGTTGATGGTAGCGGGGCCACAGATACGCAGTATTTT.

This chain uses TRBV21-1 with TRBJ2-7. TRBV21-1 represents a pseudogene. This CDR3 has 13 amino acids. The CDR3 spells CAPAGRGPYEQYF. CDR3 nucleotides: TGTGCCCCAGCGGGGAGGGGGCCCTACGAGCAGTACTTC.

The rearrangement uses TRBV7-9 and TRBJ1-2; weak D call: TRBD1 (6 bases). V was cut by 6 bases and J by 4 bases, with 15 bases left in between. Germline V CDR1 and CDR2: SEHNR, FQNEAQ (reference sequence). The CDR3 contains 14 residues. CDR3 protein: CASRGSGDPYGYTF. The CDR3 DNA sequence: TGTGCCAGCAGGGGGTCAGGGGACCCCTATGGCTACACCTTC.

CDR3 region: CASSRDGPYEQYF. The DNA for the CDR3 is TGCGCCAGCAGTAGGGACGGACCCTACGAGCAGTACTTC. The chain joins TRBV10-1 to TRBJ2-7; D may correspond to TRBD1 or TRBD2 (5 bases each). V lost 5 bases and J 2 bases, leaving 10 bases between the germline ends. Germline V gene lookup returns CDR1 WNHNN and CDR2 SYGVQD (reference sequence). The CDR3 is 13 residues long.

The table lists this clone with a few counts. This chain uses TRBV4-2 with TRBJ2-7; D is possibly TRBD1 (6 bases). The germline V gene has CDR1 LGHNA and CDR2 YNFKEQ. This CDR3 region has 16 residues. V was pared by 3 bases and J by 2 bases, with 17 bases between. The chain's CDR3 is CASSQGAVGQAYEQYF. The CDR3, as DNA: TGTGCCAGCAGCCAGGGGGCGGTTGGTCAAGCCTACGAGCAGTACTTC.

The chain combines TRBV6-5 with TRBJ1-1; possibly TRBD1 for D (5 bases). Germline CDR1 reads MNHEY; CDR2 reads SVGAGI. Trimming removed 2 bases from V and 6 bases from J, with 10 bases in between. This CDR3 has 13 residues. The CDR3 nucleotides read TGTGCCAGCAGTTACCCCGGGACCTCTGAAGCTTTCTTT. Its protein product is CASSYPGTSEAFF.

This clone was detected only a few times. V and J are TRBV10-3 and TRBJ1-5; 9 bases are a match to TRBD1. The junction had 15 bases not matched to a gene; V was cut back by 10 bases and J by 5 bases. From germline, CDR1 is ENHRY and CDR2 SYGVKD. The CDR3 contains 16 residues. This chain's CDR3 is CATDLGTGRTDQPQHF. The CDR3 nucleotides read TGTGCCACCGATTTAGGGACAGGGAGAACAGATCAGCCCCAGCATTTT.

CDR3 sequence (DNA): TGCGCCAGCAGCCAAGATAGAGGGTATAATTCACCCCTCCACTTT. It translates to CASSQDRGYNSPLHF. The gene calls are TRBV4-1 and TRBJ1-6; no firm D call. Looked up from germline, CDR1 is MGHRA and CDR2 is YSYEKL. Trimming shortened V by 0 bases and J by 4 bases, and 7 bases separated the two germline ends. CDR3 size: 15 residues.

The chain is built from TRBV4-1 and TRBJ2-2; D gene uncertain. Between the trimmed V and J ends, which lost 0 bases and 7 bases, there was a span of 12 bases. CDR1 is MGHRA, CDR2 YSYEKL, per germline. The CDR3 covers 15 residues. The CDR3 DNA reads TGCGCCAGCAGCCAAGATCCAGGTCGAAGCGGGGAGCTGTTTTTT. Its protein product is CASSQDPGRSGELFF.

In DNA, the CDR3 is TGCGCCAGCAGTGATCTCAGGGTGGGTGAGACCCAGTACTTC. Translating gives CASSDLRVGETQYF. V gene TRBV10-2 combines with J gene TRBJ2-5; D is possibly TRBD1 (5 bases). Trimming left V 3 bases short and J 5 bases short, with 13 bases between. This CDR3 contains 14 residues. CDR1 is WSHSY and CDR2 is SAAADI in the germline V gene.

The chain links TRBV5-1 to TRBJ2-1, with D uncertain. CDR3 length: 13 amino acids. V lost 4 bases, J lost 5 bases, and 10 bases lay in between. CDR1 SGHRS and CDR2 YFSETQ come from the germline V gene. CDR3 coding DNA: TGCGCCAGCAGCCTCGGACGGGACAATGAGCAGTTCTTC. Residues: CASSLGRDNEQFF.

The rearrangement uses TRBV4-2 and TRBJ2-5; 11 bases match TRBD2. This CDR3 spans 15 amino acids. V lost 0 bases and J lost 10; bases outside the gene matches: 7. Germline CDR1 and CDR2: LGHNA and YNFKEQ. CDR3 sequence reads: CASSQERASGGNQYF. CDR3 coding DNA: TGTGCCAGCAGCCAAGAGCGGGCTAGCGGGGGGAACCAGTACTTC.

The J gene is TRBJ1-1, the V gene TRBV5-4, with 7 bases lining up with TRBD1. Germline CDR1 and CDR2: SGHNT and YYREEE (reference sequence). The CDR3 loop spans 14 amino acids. V was pared by 5 bases and J by 4 bases, with 8 bases of the junction left unmatched. The CDR3 bases are TGTGCCAGCAGTCGGGACAGCGCTCCCACTGAAGCTTTCTTT. This gives the protein CASSRDSAPTEAFF.

The gene calls are TRBV7-2 and TRBJ1-2; 7 bases map to TRBD1. Trimming removed 1 base from V and 5 bases from J; junction bases left unmatched: 7. Germline CDR1 reads SGHTA; CDR2 reads FQGNSA. CDR3 length: 15 amino acids. For the CDR3, the DNA is TGTGCCAGCAGCTTAGGGGGACAGCCAGTGTATGGCTACACCTTC. Residues: CASSLGGQPVYGYTF.

The chain joins TRBV29-1 to TRBJ2-3; TRBD2 is a possible D gene (6 bases). V dropped 3 bases and J dropped 6 bases, with 16 bases sitting between them. The CDR3 is 14 residues long. CDR1 is SQVTM and CDR2 is ANQGSEA in the germline V gene. As DNA, the CDR3 is TGCAGCGTTGATTTGGGACTGCGGCAGGATACGCAGTATTTT. It yields the protein CSVDLGLRQDTQYF.

The rearrangement joins TRBV6-1 to TRBJ1-5, with TRBD1 matching 10 bases. Trimming took 5 bases from V and 2 from J; bases not matched to a gene: 3. Looked up from germline, CDR1 is MNHNS and CDR2 is SASEGT. The CDR3 has 15 residues. CDR3 nucleotides: TGTGCCAGCAGTAGGGACAGGGGCGGCAATCAGCCCCAGCATTTT. Protein product: CASSRDRGGNQPQHF.

There are a few counts of this clone. V gene TRBV19 combines with J gene TRBJ2-7; 9 positions match TRBD1. Germline V gene lookup returns CDR1 LNHDA and CDR2 SQIVND (reference sequence). CDR3 length equals 14 residues. V dropped 3 bases and J dropped 3; count of bases not matched to a gene: 3. CDR3 DNA: TGTGCCAGTAGTATGGGGGGACAGGGCTACGAGCAGTACTTC. Amino acid sequence: CASSMGGQGYEQYF.

The V call is TRBV9, the J call TRBJ1-2, with D possibly matching TRBD1 (6 bases). Trimming left V 1 base short and J 6 bases short, with 16 bases between. This CDR3 region has 15 residues. The germline CDR1 and CDR2 sequences are SGDLS and YYNGEE. As DNA, the CDR3 is TGTGCCAGCAGCGTACAGGGCCAGGGGTTGGATGGCTACACCTTC. This encodes CASSVQGQGLDGYTF.

The J gene is TRBJ1-2, the V gene TRBV7-2; D might be TRBD1 (5 bases). Trimming cost V 7 bases and J 3 bases, with 18 bases left between them. The CDR3 covers 15 residues. From germline, CDR1 is SGHTA and CDR2 FQGNSA. This CDR3 is CASTYRPGGDYGYTF. The CDR3 coding sequence is TGTGCCAGCACCTATAGACCGGGGGGGGACTATGGCTACACCTTC.

This sequence joins TRBV6-5 and TRBJ1-1; D perhaps matches TRBD1 (6 bases). This CDR3 comprises 16 residues. CDR1 is MNHEY, CDR2 SVGAGI, per germline. With 0 bases removed from V and 4 bases from J, the gap between germline ends came to 15 bases. CDR3: CASSYSPTGRGTEAFF. The CDR3 DNA is TGTGCCAGCAGTTACTCCCCAACGGGCAGGGGCACTGAAGCTTTCTTT.

The J gene is TRBJ1-6, the V gene TRBV5-5; 8 bases are shared with TRBD1. Trimming took 2 bases from V and 11 from J; bases not matched to a gene: 3. Germline V CDR1 and CDR2: SGHKS, YYEKEE (reference sequence). This CDR3 region has 13 residues. The CDR3 DNA reads TGTGCCAGCAGCTTAAACAGGGGGACACCCCTCCACTTT. This encodes CASSLNRGTPLHF.

The rearrangement uses TRBV6-5 and TRBJ1-2; D might be TRBD1 (6 bases). There are 14 residues in the CDR3. Germline assignment: CDR1 MNHEY and CDR2 SVGAGI. The V and J ends lost 6 bases and 3 bases respectively, with 14 bases between them. CDR3 sequence reads: CASSPDSRDYGYTF. The CDR3 DNA reads as TGTGCCAGCAGCCCGGACAGTAGAGACTATGGCTACACCTTC.

As DNA, the CDR3 is TGTGCCAGCAGCCCCACAGGAGCGTCTGGAAACACCATATATTTT. The encoded protein is CASSPTGASGNTIYF. The J gene is TRBJ1-3, the V gene TRBV7-8, with a weak D call TRBD1 (5 bases). Germline V gives CDR1 SGHVS, CDR2 FQNEAQ. The CDR3 extends over 15 amino acids. V dropped 5 bases and J dropped 1 base, with 12 bases sitting between them.

This chain links TRBV19 with TRBJ1-3; no definite D call. V was shortened by 0 bases and J by 4 bases, with 4 bases between the two germline ends. The CDR3 consists of 13 residues. The germline CDR1 and CDR2 sequences are LNHDA and SQIVND (reference sequence). Here the CDR3 reads CASSIDRGNTIYF. CDR3 coding DNA: TGTGCCAGTAGTATAGATCGGGGAAACACCATATATTTT.

V is TRBV9 and J is TRBJ2-5, with D tentatively TRBD2 (5 bases). Trimming removed 8 bases from V and 2 bases from J, with 10 bases in between. There are 12 residues in the CDR3. CDR1 and CDR2 (germline): SGDLS, YYNGEE. CDR3: CASAGMQETQYF. Written as DNA, the CDR3 is TGTGCCAGTGCCGGGATGCAAGAGACCCAGTACTTC.